Below, 18 T cell receptor beta chains from the same sample are listed, as sequenced in a study of blood T cell repertoires in COVID-19. Data came from immunoSEQ multiplex PCR; TCRdb stores just in-frame clones and leaves some out. The sample holds approximately 360,000 clones, nearly 90% seen once. The sample was peripheral blood. These receptors were taken from a man between 18 and 35 years old with active or convalescent COVID-19.

This sequence joins TRBV7-3 and TRBJ1-1; 8 bases fit TRBD1. Per germline, CDR1 SGHTA and CDR2 FQGTGA. V shed 5 bases, J shed 9 bases, and the junction held 14 bases outside the gene matches. This CDR3 region has 15 residues. The chain's CDR3 is CASSVTGTGDSQAFF. The CDR3 DNA sequence: TGTGCCAGCAGCGTGACCGGGACAGGTGATTCTCAAGCTTTCTTT.

The CDR3 DNA reads as TGTGCCAGCAGTTACGGCGGGTTGTTTTGGTCCTATAATTCACCCCTCCACTTT. Protein: CASSYGGLFWSYNSPLHF. The chain uses TRBV6-2 or TRBV6-3 and TRBJ1-6, with D hard to call. The ends were cut back, 2 bases at V and 1 base at J, with 15 bases in the middle. The germline gives CDR1 MNHEY, CDR2 SVGEGT. The CDR3 is 18 amino acids.

The J gene is TRBJ2-5, the V gene TRBV5-1, with 8 bases lining up with TRBD2. The CDR3 loop spans 15 amino acids. V was clipped by 0 bases and J by 5 bases; unmatched bases: 6. CDR1 and CDR2 (germline): SGHRS, YFSETQ. The CDR3 is CASSLDGRAQETQYF. The DNA for the CDR3 is TGCGCCAGCAGCTTGGACGGGAGGGCCCAGGAGACCCAGTACTTC.

This chain joins TRBV19 and TRBJ1-2; D might be TRBD1 (5 bases). CDR1 is LNHDA, CDR2 SQIVND, per germline (reference sequence). V shed 7 bases and J shed 9 bases, with 12 bases lying between them. This CDR3 comprises 11 residues. The CDR3 here is CASNQGLSYTF. The DNA for the CDR3 is TGTGCCAGTAATCAGGGACTCAGCTACACCTTC.

This clone was detected only a few times. V is TRBV9 and J is TRBJ1-2; D remains ambiguous. The CDR3 has 15 residues. The V end was cut by 0 bases, the J end by 6 bases, with 15 bases between. Germline CDR1 SGDLS, CDR2 YYNGEE. CDR3 amino acids: CASSVAWEPSDGYTF. The CDR3 coding sequence is TGTGCCAGCAGCGTAGCTTGGGAGCCATCCGATGGCTACACCTTC.

This clone was detected once. The rearrangement links TRBV18 to TRBJ1-2, with TRBD1 matching over 7 bases. The CDR3 consists of 14 residues. V trimming: 1 base; J trimming: 8 bases; junction bases outside the gene matches: 7. CDR1 is KGHSH and CDR2 is LQKENI in the germline V gene. In DNA form, the CDR3 reads TGTGCCAGCTCACCACTAGGGACAGCAGCCGGCTACACCTTC. Translating gives CASSPLGTAAGYTF.

DNA for the CDR3: TGTGCCAGCCAAACGGGGCGGAGTAACAGGGCAGCTTTCTTT. It codes for CASQTGRSNRAAFF. The V call is TRBV6-5, the J call TRBJ1-1; maybe TRBD1 (6 bases). Trimming removed 8 bases at V and 10 bases at J, with 23 bases between. Germline V gene lookup returns CDR1 MNHEY and CDR2 SVGAGI. The CDR3 is 14 amino acids.

This clone occurred once. The chain joins TRBV5-1 to TRBJ2-1, with TRBD1 identical over 8 bases. The CDR3 is 14 amino acids. Looked up from germline, CDR1 is SGHRS and CDR2 is YFSETQ. Trimming at V came to 0 bases and at J to 7 bases, leaving 3 bases not matched to a gene. DNA for the CDR3: TGCGCCAGCAGCTTGGGGACAGGGAGGAATGAGCAGTTCTTC. It translates to CASSLGTGRNEQFF.

The chain links TRBV9 to TRBJ2-7; maybe TRBD1 (6 bases). Germline V gene sequence: CDR1 SGDLS, CDR2 YYNGEE. The CDR3 is made up of 14 amino acids. Trimming shortened V by 4 bases and J by 2 bases, and 13 bases separated the two germline ends. CDR3 residues: CASSPTGLTYEQYF. In DNA form, the CDR3 reads TGTGCCAGCAGCCCCACAGGGCTAACCTACGAGCAGTACTTC.

The gene calls are TRBV28 and TRBJ1-1, with D maybe TRBD1 (5 bases). This CDR3 is built from 15 residues. Germline V gene data show CDR1 as MDHEN and CDR2 as SYDVKM. Trimming pared 5 bases from V and 4 bases from J, leaving 17 bases between. The DNA of the CDR3 is TGTGCCAGCAGTCCAACGAGGGGCGGGGGCACTGAAGCTTTCTTT. It yields the protein CASSPTRGGGTEAFF.

This clone was seen only once. The chain uses TRBV5-4 and TRBJ2-7, with TRBD1 matching 10 bases. V lost 5 bases and J lost 3; bases outside the gene matches: 8. Germline V gene sequence: CDR1 SGHNT, CDR2 YYREEE (reference sequence). The CDR3 loop spans 15 amino acids. CDR3 residues: CASRNTWDRGYEQYF. The CDR3, as DNA: TGTGCCAGCAGGAATACCTGGGACAGGGGCTACGAGCAGTACTTC.

This clone has only one observation. The chain has TRBV5-1 and TRBJ2-2, with D possibly matching TRBD1 (6 bases). The V and J ends lost 2 bases and 6 bases respectively, with 11 bases between them. The CDR3 is made up of 14 amino acids. The germline V gene encodes CDR1 SGHRS and CDR2 YFSETQ. CDR3 in DNA: TGCGCCAGCAGCTTCGGACAGTTCGCCGGGGAGCTGTTTTTT. Its translation: CASSFGQFAGELFF.

In the case of this clone: Without the conserved terminal phenylalanine or tryptophan, this CDR3 likely stems from a read error. Because the CDR3's place on the DNA is in doubt, the DNA is left out and the CDR3 is given as listed by TCRdb. The V call is TRBV2, the J call TRBJ1-1; the D call TRBD1 from the table was never checked on the DNA. Germline V lookup: CDR1 SNHLY, CDR2 FYNNEI. The CDR3 extends over 11 residues, inclusive of both ends. The CDR3 is CASSEAGKGII.

The chain employs TRBV27 and TRBJ2-2; the D gene is possibly TRBD1 (6 bases). Germline CDR1 reads MNHEY; CDR2 reads SMNVEV (reference sequence). CDR3 length: 14 amino acids. With 10 bases removed from V and 4 bases from J, the gap between germline ends came to 16 bases. The CDR3 here is CATSGTRPTGELFF. CDR3 sequence (DNA): TGTGCCACCTCCGGGACACGGCCCACCGGGGAGCTGTTTTTT.

This sequence joins TRBV19 and TRBJ1-1; 7 nucleotides line up with TRBD1. In germline, CDR1 is LNHDA, CDR2 SQIVND (reference sequence). The CDR3 sequence is 15 residues long. V dropped 5 bases and J dropped 0; count of bases not matched to a gene: 6. Here the CDR3 reads CASSPLGQMNTEAFF. The CDR3 nucleotides read TGTGCCAGTAGTCCGTTGGGACAGATGAACACTGAAGCTTTCTTT.

In its sample, this clone was seen a few times. The chain couples TRBV6-5 to TRBJ1-1, with TRBD1 matching 7 bases. With 5 bases clipped from V and 4 bases from J, the junction kept 10 bases outside the gene matches. Per germline, CDR1 MNHEY and CDR2 SVGAGI. The CDR3 extends over 15 amino acids. CDR3 DNA: TGTGCCAGCAGTAAGAGACAGGGCCTATCCACTGAAGCTTTCTTT. Its protein is CASSKRQGLSTEAFF.

This chain uses TRBV5-1 with TRBJ1-6; 9 bases match TRBD1. The CDR3 sequence is 15 residues long. V lost 3 bases and J lost 5; bases outside the gene matches: 3. Germline values: CDR1 SGHRS, CDR2 YFSETQ. The CDR3: CASSYWTGDNSPLHF. In DNA, the CDR3 is TGCGCCAGCAGCTATTGGACAGGGGATAATTCACCCCTCCACTTT.

The chain employs TRBV21-1 and TRBJ1-1; the DNA was not used to check the table's D call, TRBD1. TRBV21-1 is deemed a pseudogene. The CDR3 is 16 residues long. CDR3 nucleotides: TGTGCCAGCAGCAAAGTCCGGACAGGGGCGGACACTGAAGCTTTCTTT. Amino acid sequence: CASSKVRTGADTEAFF.